These 16 T cell receptor beta chains were all obtained from the same sample, sequenced in a study of blood T cell repertoires in COVID-19. Method: immunoSEQ multiplex PCR; TCRdb's copy keeps in-frame clones and lacks some. The profile covers roughly 280,000 clones, with approximately 82% appearing a single time and about 4.9% taken by the ten largest. Sequences were obtained from peripheral blood. The receptors here all came from a man aged 60-69 years who had recovered from COVID-19.

The J gene is TRBJ2-5, the V gene TRBV7-3, with TRBD1 as a possible D gene (6 bases). CDR3 size: 15 residues. V was cut by 3 bases and J by 5 bases, with 16 bases left in between. The V gene's germline CDR1 is SGHTA and CDR2 FQGTGA. CDR3 bases: TGTGCCAGCAGCTTTACAGGGAGCGGATGGGAGACCCAGTACTTC. It codes for CASSFTGSGWETQYF.

The V call is TRBV15, the J call TRBJ1-6; 8 positions match TRBD1. The trim removed 2 bases at V and 7 bases at J, leaving 4 bases unmatched. CDR1 and CDR2 from the germline V gene are LNHNV and YYDKDF (reference sequence). CDR3 length: 15 amino acids. The CDR3 is CATSRRQGINSPLHF. In nucleotides, the CDR3 is TGTGCCACCAGCAGAAGACAGGGGATAAATTCACCCCTCCACTTT.

V gene TRBV19 combines with J gene TRBJ2-3; TRBD1 matches at 9 bases. The CDR3 length is 14 residues. CDR1 is LNHDA, CDR2 SQIVND, per germline (reference sequence). V trimming: 4 bases; J trimming: 3 bases; junction bases outside the gene matches: 2. The CDR3, as DNA: TGTGCCAGTAGTAGGGACAGGGCAACAGATACGCAGTATTTT. Translation: CASSRDRATDTQYF. Combining the CDR3 with reference TRBV19 and TRBJ2-3 gives the whole variable domain DGGITQSPKYLFRKEGQNVTLSCEQNLNHDAMYWYRQDPGQGLRLIYYSQIVNDFQKGDIAEGYSVSREKKESFPLTVTSAQKNPTAFYLCASSRDRATDTQYFGPGTRLTVL.

This clone was seen just once. This rearrangement joins TRBV7-2 to TRBJ2-1; D gene uncertain. CDR3 size: 13 residues. Germline V gene lookup returns CDR1 SGHTA and CDR2 FQGNSA. V was shortened by 8 bases and J by 6 bases, with 14 bases between the two germline ends. The CDR3 protein is CASRLGSLNEQFF. The CDR3 DNA follows: TGTGCCAGCCGACTCGGGTCCCTCAATGAGCAGTTCTTC. Looking up the rest from reference TRBV7-2 and TRBJ2-1 gives the full variable domain: GAGVSQSPSNKVTEKGKDVELRCDPISGHTALYWYRQSLGQGLEFLIYFQGNSAPDKSGLPSDRFSAERTGGSVSTLTIQRTQQEDSAVYLCASRLGSLNEQFFGPGTRLTVL.

The CDR3 region has the DNA TGCGCCAGCAGCTTGGCGCAGGGACTGGGGGAGACCCAGTACTTC. It specifies CASSLAQGLGETQYF. This chain uses TRBV5-1 with TRBJ2-5; maybe TRBD2 (6 bases). Trimming left V 0 bases short and J 5 bases short, with 14 bases between. CDR3 length: 15 amino acids. The germline CDR1 and CDR2 sequences are SGHRS and YFSETQ. Drawing the rest from reference TRBV5-1 and TRBJ2-5, the complete variable domain is KAGVTQTPRYLIKTRGQQVTLSCSPISGHRSVSWYQQTPGQGLQFLFEYFSETQRNKGNFPGRFSGRQFSNSRSEMNVSTLELGDSALYLCASSLAQGLGETQYFGPGTRLLVL.

The chain uses TRBV18 and TRBJ2-5; 8 nucleotides agree with TRBD2. The germline V gene has CDR1 KGHSH and CDR2 LQKENI. This CDR3 region has 13 residues. Germline trimming cut 3 bases from V and 3 bases from J; bases unmatched to any gene: 0. The CDR3: CASSPGLEETQYF. CDR3 sequence (DNA): TGTGCCAGCTCACCGGGACTAGAAGAGACCCAGTACTTC.

This clone has just one count. This chain joins TRBV5-5 and TRBJ2-7; TRBD2 might be the D (5 bases). With 5 bases removed from V and 6 bases from J, the gap between germline ends came to 12 bases. This CDR3 comprises 12 residues. Per germline, CDR1 SGHKS and CDR2 YYEKEE (reference sequence). This CDR3 reads CASRFLGSEQYF. CDR3 DNA: TGTGCCAGCAGATTTCTGGGGAGCGAGCAGTACTTC.

The chain carries TRBV11-3 and TRBJ2-5; 9 bases fit TRBD1. Per the germline V gene, CDR1 is SGHNT and CDR2 is YENEEA. J was trimmed by 2 bases and V by 1 base; bases with no gene match: 8. The CDR3 has 17 residues. CDR3 coding DNA: TGTGCCAGCAGCTTAGGGACAGGGGCGGCCAAACAAGAGACCCAGTACTTC. It yields the protein CASSLGTGAAKQETQYF. The full variable domain, with the rest looked up from reference TRBV11-3 and TRBJ2-5, is EAGVVQSPRYKIIEKKQPVAFWCNPISGHNTLYWYLQNLGQGPELLIRYENEEAVDDSQLPKDRFSAERLKGVDSTLKIQPAELGDSAVYLCASSLGTGAAKQETQYFGPGTRLLVL.

As to this clone: The same CDR3 is also encoded by other DNA sequences in this sample. The chain recombines TRBV6-1 with TRBJ2-5; the D gene is possibly TRBD1 (5 bases). This CDR3 is built from 13 residues. CDR1 and CDR2 (germline): MNHNS, SASEGT. The ends were cut back, 2 bases at V and 5 bases at J, with 9 bases in the middle. The chain's CDR3 is CASSEQGRETQYF. Here the CDR3 DNA reads TGTGCCAGCAGTGAACAGGGCAGGGAGACCCAGTACTTC.

This rearrangement joins TRBV7-2 to TRBJ2-3; D unresolved. The CDR3 is 15 residues long. Per the germline V gene, CDR1 is SGHTA and CDR2 is FQGNSA. V gave up 3 bases and J gave up 2 bases, with 12 bases separating them. The CDR3: CASSFWAGNTDTQYF. CDR3 sequence (DNA): TGTGCCAGCAGCTTTTGGGCAGGCAACACAGATACGCAGTATTTT.

The gene calls are TRBV21-1 and TRBJ2-5; the table's TRBD1 call for D was not verified on the DNA. TRBV21-1 is labeled a pseudogene. The CDR3 is 15 residues long. The CDR3 here is CASSKYRGRLETQYF. The CDR3 DNA reads TGTGCCAGCAGCAAGTACAGGGGGCGCTTAGAGACCCAGTACTTC.

The chain carries TRBV4-1 and TRBJ1-4; 11 bases fit TRBD1. Germline lookup yields CDR1 MGHRA and CDR2 YSYEKL. After removal of 0 bases from V and 3 bases from J, the junction contained 15 bases not matched to a gene. This CDR3 has 21 residues. CDR3 DNA: TGCGCCAGCAGCCAAGATGGCCTCCGGATGGGGACAGGGGGATCTAATGAAAAACTGTTTTTT. Its translation is CASSQDGLRMGTGGSNEKLFF.

V usage is TRBV29-1 and J usage is TRBJ2-1; 9 bases are shared with TRBD2. Trimming at V came to 8 bases and at J to 9 bases, leaving 17 bases not matched to a gene. The germline V gene encodes CDR1 SQVTM and CDR2 ANQGSEA. The CDR3 runs to 15 residues. The CDR3: CSFWGASGNEVEQFF. CDR3 nucleotides: TGCAGCTTCTGGGGGGCTAGCGGGAATGAGGTTGAGCAGTTCTTC.

In nucleotides, the CDR3 is TGTGCCAGTAGTATTTTTGCGGGGCCGTACGAGCAGTACTTC. Its translation is CASSIFAGPYEQYF. The V and J genes are TRBV19 and TRBJ2-7, with D perhaps matching TRBD2 (6 bases). Per germline, CDR1 LNHDA and CDR2 SQIVND (reference sequence). The V end lost 3 bases, the J end lost 4 bases, and 13 bases lay between the germline ends. The CDR3 is 14 amino acids.

The J gene is TRBJ2-7, the V gene TRBV29-1; the D gene is possibly TRBD2 (6 bases). Germline V gives CDR1 SQVTM, CDR2 ANQGSEA. This CDR3 has 12 residues. V dropped 3 bases and J dropped 6 bases, with 12 bases sitting between them. The CDR3 sequence is CSVDGLGGEQYF. CDR3 nucleotide sequence: TGCAGCGTTGATGGGCTGGGGGGCGAGCAGTACTTC.

This clone was picked up one time. The chain carries TRBV27 and TRBJ2-4; 8 nucleotides line up with TRBD2. The CDR3 spans 16 residues. V dropped 8 bases and J dropped 1; count of bases not matched to a gene: 10. CDR1 MNHEY and CDR2 SMNVEV come from the germline V gene (reference sequence). CDR3 coding DNA: TGTGCCAGCTCCCCAGTGGCTAGCGGGGCCAAAAACATTCAGTACTTC. Protein product: CASSPVASGAKNIQYF.